These 25 T cell receptor beta chains were sequenced from one sample in a study of blood T cells in healthy people across ages. A J-beta primer mix and a sample-barcoded 5' primer were used in a second PCR of about 6 to 12 cycles. MiXCR was run by TCRdb on the 5' RACE reads, yielding one entry per CDR3 protein. The repertoire has just under 750,000 distinct CDR3 sequences, about 24% of them found once; the top ten carry about 20%. Sequencing was done on a sample of blood. Source of these receptors: a man aged 70 or older in good health.

The chain employs TRBV6-6 and TRBJ2-5, with TRBD1 identical over 9 bases. CDR1 is MNHNY and CDR2 is SVGAGI in the germline V gene (reference sequence). The CDR3 consists of 14 residues. Unmatched junction bases numbered 11, after V lost 10 bases and J lost 5 bases. The CDR3 sequence: CATQGTGRRETQYF. The CDR3 DNA reads as TGTGCCACCCAGGGGACAGGGCGAAGGGAGACCCAGTACTTC.

The chain couples TRBV5-1 to TRBJ2-5, with 7 nucleotides matching TRBD2. The J call could be wrong; TRBJ2-7 is a better fit for the DNA end. The germline gives CDR1 SGHRS, CDR2 YFSETQ. The CDR3 is made up of 15 amino acids. CDR3 sequence reads: CASSLGDYTPYEQYF. The DNA of the CDR3 is TGCGCCAGCAGCTTGGGGGACTACACCCCATACGAGCAGTACTTC.

This clonotype was counted a few times. The chain uses TRBV20-1 and TRBJ2-3; TRBD2 matches at 7 bases. CDR1 is DFQATT and CDR2 is SNEGSKA in the germline V gene (reference sequence). The CDR3 is made up of 15 amino acids. J gave up 4 bases and V 3 bases, and 10 bases lay outside the gene matches. CDR3 sequence: CSARGRSGVSDTQYF. The CDR3 nucleotides read TGCAGTGCTAGGGGTCGAAGCGGGGTCTCAGATACGCAGTATTTT.

This chain links TRBV20-1 with TRBJ2-4, with D perhaps TRBD1 (6 bases). Trimming shortened V by 3 bases and J by 0 bases, and 15 bases separated the two germline ends. The V gene's germline CDR1 is DFQATT and CDR2 SNEGSKA (reference sequence). CDR3 length: 16 residues. DNA of the CDR3: TGCAGTGCTAGTCTTTTGGGGGCCATAGCCAAAAACATTCAGTACTTC. Amino acids: CSASLLGAIAKNIQYF.

The chain is built from TRBV20-1 and TRBJ2-2, with TRBD1 matching over 9 bases. The germline V gene has CDR1 DFQATT and CDR2 SNEGSKA (reference sequence). The V segment lost 5 bases and the J segment 6 bases; nucleotides outside the gene matches: 13. The CDR3 contains 16 residues. CDR3 DNA: TGCAGTGCTCGCCGAGTTGGGACAGGGTCTGCCGGGGAGCTGTTTTTT. Translation gives CSARRVGTGSAGELFF.

The chain is built from TRBV7-9 and TRBJ1-5; D is ambiguous. Germline CDR1 reads SEHNR; CDR2 reads FQNEAQ (reference sequence). The CDR3 has 15 residues. Trimming left V 1 base short and J 2 bases short, with 9 bases between. This chain's CDR3 is CASSLDGSRNQPQHF. CDR3 nucleotides: TGTGCCAGCAGCTTAGACGGGTCTCGCAATCAGCCCCAGCATTTT. Drawing the rest from reference TRBV7-9 and TRBJ1-5, the complete variable domain is DTGVSQNPRHKITKRGQNVTFRCDPISEHNRLYWYRQTLGQGPEFLTYFQNEAQLEKSRLLSDRFSAERPKGSFSTLEIQRTEQGDSAMYLCASSLDGSRNQPQHFGDGTRLSIL.

The CDR3 protein is CASSRTGGGTYNEQFF. For the CDR3, the DNA is TGTGCCAGCAGTCGAACGGGTGGCGGGACCTACAATGAGCAGTTCTTC. This chain links TRBV6-6 with TRBJ2-1; perhaps TRBD2 as D (6 bases). V lost 5 bases and J 2 bases, leaving 16 bases between the germline ends. Germline-derived CDR1 and CDR2 are MNHNY and SVGAGI (reference sequence). The CDR3 is 16 amino acids.

This clonotype has only a few counts. V gene TRBV3-1 combines with J gene TRBJ2-1, with D possibly being TRBD1 (6 bases). The CDR3 length is 17 residues. V shed 1 base and J shed 2 bases, with 15 bases lying between them. In germline, CDR1 is LGHDT, CDR2 YNNKEL (reference sequence). The CDR3, as DNA: TGTGCCAGCAGCCAAGTTTCGAGGGGGACGACCTACAATGAGCAGTTCTTC. It encodes CASSQVSRGTTYNEQFF.

This clonotype showed up just a few times. The V gene is TRBV21-1, the J gene TRBJ1-3; TRBD1, as called in the table, went unchecked against the DNA. TRBV21-1 counts as a pseudogene. The CDR3 totals 19 residues. CDR3 region: CASSARSVGDPSSGNTIYF. CDR3 coding DNA: TGTGCCAGCAGCGCACGATCTGTAGGGGACCCAAGCTCTGGAAACACCATATATTTT.

In this sample, this clonotype turned up a few times. V usage is TRBV5-1 and J usage is TRBJ1-2, with a weak D call TRBD1 (5 bases). The CDR3 spans 13 residues. The germline V and J ends were trimmed by 1 base and 6 bases, with 10 bases remaining between them. CDR1 and CDR2 (germline): SGHRS, YFSETQ. The CDR3 spells CASSLQGWNGYTF. CDR3 DNA: TGCGCCAGCAGCTTGCAGGGTTGGAATGGCTACACCTTC.

This clonotype showed up just a few times. This rearrangement joins TRBV7-8 to TRBJ2-1; perhaps TRBD1 as D (6 bases). The CDR3 extends over 15 amino acids. The V end was cut by 3 bases, the J end by 0 bases, with 9 bases between. Germline-derived CDR1 and CDR2 are SGHVS and FQNEAQ. Here the CDR3 reads CASSFDRPSYNEQFF. CDR3 sequence (DNA): TGTGCCAGCAGCTTCGACAGGCCCTCCTACAATGAGCAGTTCTTC.

This clonotype occurred a few times. This chain joins TRBV14 and TRBJ2-1; TRBD2 matches 13 bases. V gave up 4 bases and J gave up 6 bases; unmatched junction bases: 6. Germline CDR1 is SGHDN and CDR2 is FVKESK. This CDR3 has 16 amino acids. The CDR3, as DNA: TGTGCCAGCAGCCTCCGGACTAGCGGGAGTATCAATGAGCAGTTCTTC. This gives the protein CASSLRTSGSINEQFF.

The V gene is TRBV7-2, the J gene TRBJ2-1; 7 nucleotides line up with TRBD2. The CDR3 is made up of 15 amino acids. Germline CDR1 SGHTA, CDR2 FQGNSA. V trimming: 5 bases; J trimming: 2 bases; junction bases outside the gene matches: 6. In DNA, the CDR3 is TGTGCCAGCAGCCCCGGGGGGAACCCCTACAATGAGCAGTTCTTC. Translated, it gives CASSPGGNPYNEQFF.

The chain uses TRBV7-9 and TRBJ2-3; 7 bases map to TRBD2. Losses at the gene ends were 5 bases for V and 3 bases for J; bases not matched to a gene: 11. This CDR3 has 16 residues. Germline CDR1 SEHNR, CDR2 FQNEAQ (reference sequence). CDR3 coding DNA: TGTGCCAGCAGCCCTATCACTAGCGCCCTAACAGATACGCAGTATTTT. Its protein product is CASSPITSALTDTQYF.

The rearrangement links TRBV12-3 or TRBV12-4 to TRBJ2-3; TRBD2 aligns across 8 bases. Trimming at V came to 6 bases and at J to 3 bases, leaving 8 bases not matched to a gene. This CDR3 region has 15 residues. The CDR3 spells CASSLGGGQTDTQYF. The CDR3 region has the DNA TGTGCCAGCAGCCTGGGCGGGGGGCAAACAGATACGCAGTATTTT.

The chain carries TRBV20-1 and TRBJ1-2; 7 positions agree with TRBD1. Germline CDR1 reads DFQATT; CDR2 reads SNEGSKA (reference sequence). CDR3 length: 14 amino acids. J gave up 3 bases and V 5 bases, and 9 bases lay outside the gene matches. CDR3 in DNA: TGCAGTGCTGAGTCGACAGGGATGGACTATGGCTACACCTTC. Encoded protein: CSAESTGMDYGYTF.

This clonotype was detected only once. The rearrangement joins TRBV12-3 or TRBV12-4 to TRBJ1-2; D unclear. This CDR3 region has 13 residues. Trimming left V 6 bases short and J 7 bases short, with 15 bases between. The chain's CDR3 is CASSQQGIGGYTF. CDR3 sequence (DNA): TGTGCCAGCAGCCAACAAGGGATCGGTGGCTACACCTTC.

This clonotype was counted a few times. This sequence joins TRBV3-1 and TRBJ2-1; 7 positions agree with TRBD1. The CDR3 is 13 residues long. V lost 4 bases and J lost 9; bases outside the gene matches: 6. The germline V gene has CDR1 LGHDT and CDR2 YNNKEL (reference sequence). The CDR3 coding sequence is TGTGCCAGCAGCCCGGGACAGTCCCGTGAGCAGTTCTTC. It is translated as CASSPGQSREQFF.

This clonotype occurred a few times. The chain combines TRBV5-6 with TRBJ2-2, with unresolved D. V was trimmed by 7 bases and J by 1 base, leaving 8 bases between them. This CDR3 contains 13 residues. Germline V CDR1 and CDR2: SGHDT, YYEEEE. The CDR3 nucleotides are TGTGCCAGCCGGTCGAGGAACACCGGGGAGCTGTTTTTT. Its translation: CASRSRNTGELFF.

The chain has TRBV7-9 and TRBJ1-4; D ambiguous. V lost 5 bases and J 2 bases, leaving 15 bases between the germline ends. The CDR3 spans 16 residues. Per germline, CDR1 SEHNR and CDR2 FQNEAQ (reference sequence). The CDR3 nucleotides are TGTGCCAGCAGCCTGACGGTAGCCGCGACTAATGAAAAACTGTTTTTT. Translation: CASSLTVAATNEKLFF.

This clonotype was picked up a small number of times. The rearrangement joins TRBV27 to TRBJ2-1; 8 bases map to TRBD1. The J call may be in error: the DNA end matches TRBJ2-7 better. The germline V gene encodes CDR1 MNHEY and CDR2 SMNVEV (reference sequence). This CDR3 has 13 amino acids. The CDR3 reads CASSSGQGGEQYF. CDR3 DNA sequence: TGTGCCAGCAGTTCTGGACAGGGCGGCGAGCAGTACTTC.

The sample holds a few counts of this clonotype. V is TRBV5-1 and J is TRBJ1-1; 9 bases are shared with TRBD1. The CDR3 has 15 amino acids. Germline V lookup: CDR1 SGHRS, CDR2 YFSETQ. J gave up 7 bases and V 4 bases, and 11 bases lay outside the gene matches. CDR3 sequence: CASSTDNRGRNEAFF. The CDR3, as DNA: TGCGCCAGCAGCACCGACAACAGGGGGCGGAATGAAGCTTTCTTT.

This chain connects TRBV19 to TRBJ2-2; TRBD2 might be the D (5 bases). The CDR3 has 17 residues. CDR1 is LNHDA, CDR2 SQIVND, per germline (reference sequence). The V end was cut by 1 base, the J end by 1 base, with 13 bases between. Written as DNA, the CDR3 is TGTGCCAGTAGTATAGTGTTGACCGGGATGAACACCGGGGAGCTGTTTTTT. It translates to CASSIVLTGMNTGELFF.

The chain employs TRBV12-3 or TRBV12-4 and TRBJ1-2, with TRBD1 as a possible D gene (5 bases). The CDR3 runs to 15 residues. V lost 0 bases, J lost 8 bases, and 16 bases lay in between. For the CDR3, the DNA is TGTGCCAGCAGTTTAGCCCTGACAGCGGCGAGGGGCTACACCTTC. It is translated as CASSLALTAARGYTF.

This chain connects TRBV5-1 to TRBJ2-4; 8 bases align to TRBD1. The CDR3 has 13 amino acids. The germline V gene encodes CDR1 SGHRS and CDR2 YFSETQ. J gave up 5 bases and V 6 bases, and 4 bases lay outside the gene matches. The DNA for the CDR3 is TGCGCCAGCACTTCAGGGGGCCAAAACATTCAGTACTTC. Translated: CASTSGGQNIQYF.